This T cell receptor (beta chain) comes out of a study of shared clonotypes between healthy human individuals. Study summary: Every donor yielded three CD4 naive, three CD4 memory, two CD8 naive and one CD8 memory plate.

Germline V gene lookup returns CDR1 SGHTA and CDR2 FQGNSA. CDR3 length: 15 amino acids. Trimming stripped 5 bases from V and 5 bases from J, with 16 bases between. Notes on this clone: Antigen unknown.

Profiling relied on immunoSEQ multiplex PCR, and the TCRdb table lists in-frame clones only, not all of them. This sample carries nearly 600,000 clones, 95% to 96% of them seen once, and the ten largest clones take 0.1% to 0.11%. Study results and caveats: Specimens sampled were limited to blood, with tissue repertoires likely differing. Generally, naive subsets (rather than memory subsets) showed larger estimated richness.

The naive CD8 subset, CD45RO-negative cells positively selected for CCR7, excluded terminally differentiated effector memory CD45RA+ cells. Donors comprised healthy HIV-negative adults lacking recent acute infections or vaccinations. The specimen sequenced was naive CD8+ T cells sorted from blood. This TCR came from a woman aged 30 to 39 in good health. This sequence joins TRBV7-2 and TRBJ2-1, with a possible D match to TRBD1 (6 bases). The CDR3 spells CASSPQGRSNNEQFF. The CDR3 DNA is TGTGCCAGCAGCCCCCAGGGGCGGAGTAACAATGAGCAGTTCTTC. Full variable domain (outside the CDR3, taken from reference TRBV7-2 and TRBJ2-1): GAGVSQSPSNKVTEKGKDVELRCDPISGHTALYWYRQSLGQGLEFLIYFQGNSAPDKSGLPSDRFSAERTGGSVSTLTIQRTQQEDSAVYLCASSPQGRSNNEQFFGPGTRLTVL.